What follows describes a single T cell receptor beta chain. Its antigen is unidentified. These data are taken from a study of T-cell memory formation after mild COVID-19. Study overall: Clustering of TCRs was largely donor specific. Study-wide results and limits: Contracting CD4+ clones lay largely in CM and EM, with CD8+ ones residing in EMRA. Second-wave clones that peaked on day 37 lacked confirmed SARS-CoV-2 specificity.

TCRdb reprocessed the 5' RACE reads with MiXCR, giving one entry per CDR3 protein. The table records hundreds of thousands of distinct CDR3 sequences, 20% to 30% of them present only once. Losses at the gene ends were 2 bases for V and 5 bases for J; bases not matched to a gene: 11. There are 19 residues in the CDR3. The V gene's germline CDR1 is SNHLY and CDR2 FYNNEI. This chain joins TRBV2 and TRBJ2-2, with 13 positions matching TRBD2. The sequence derives from an adult woman who had mild COVID-19 (a few samples of this study predate the infection). Cell type and time point are not known. Sequences were obtained from PBMCs or a T cell subset sorted from them (not recorded which). CDR3 coding DNA: TGTGCCAGCAGTGAACGCGGCCGGGGACTAGCGGGACCGACCGGGGAGCTGTTTTTT. It yields the protein CASSERGRGLAGPTGELFF.